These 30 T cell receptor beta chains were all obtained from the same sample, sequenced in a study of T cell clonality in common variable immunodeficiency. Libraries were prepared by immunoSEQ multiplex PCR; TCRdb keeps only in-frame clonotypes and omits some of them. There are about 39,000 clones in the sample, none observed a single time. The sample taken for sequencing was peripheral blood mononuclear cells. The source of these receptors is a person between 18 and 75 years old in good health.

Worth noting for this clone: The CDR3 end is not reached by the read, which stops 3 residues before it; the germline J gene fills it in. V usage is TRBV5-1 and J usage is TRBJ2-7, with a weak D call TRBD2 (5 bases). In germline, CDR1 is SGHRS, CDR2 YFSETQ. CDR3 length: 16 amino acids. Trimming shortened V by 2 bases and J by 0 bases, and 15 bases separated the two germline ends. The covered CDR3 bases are TGCGCCAGCAGCTTTATGGGTACGCGGGCCTCCTACGAG. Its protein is CASSFMGTRASYE. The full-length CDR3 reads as CASSFMGTRASYEQYF. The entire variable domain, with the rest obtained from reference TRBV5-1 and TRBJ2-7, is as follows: KAGVTQTPRYLIKTRGQQVTLSCSPISGHRSVSWYQQTPGQGLQFLFEYFSETQRNKGNFPGRFSGRQFSNSRSEMNVSTLELGDSALYLCASSFMGTRASYEQYFGPGTRLTVT.

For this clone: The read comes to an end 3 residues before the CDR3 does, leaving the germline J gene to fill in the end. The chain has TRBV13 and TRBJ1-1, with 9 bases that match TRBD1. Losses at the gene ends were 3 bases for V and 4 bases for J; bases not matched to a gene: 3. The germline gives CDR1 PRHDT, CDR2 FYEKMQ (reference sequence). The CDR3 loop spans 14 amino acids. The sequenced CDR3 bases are TGTGCCAGCAGCTTTGCGGACAGGGGCACTGAA. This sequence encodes CASSFADRGTE. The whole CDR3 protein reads CASSFADRGTEAFF.

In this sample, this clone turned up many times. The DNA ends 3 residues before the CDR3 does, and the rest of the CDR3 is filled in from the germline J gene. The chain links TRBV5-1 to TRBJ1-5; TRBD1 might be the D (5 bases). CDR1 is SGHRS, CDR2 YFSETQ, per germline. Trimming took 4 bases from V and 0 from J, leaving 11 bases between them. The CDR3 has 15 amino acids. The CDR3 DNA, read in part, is TGCGCCAGCAGCCGGGGGGTGGATAGCAATCAGCCC. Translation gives CASSRGVDSNQP. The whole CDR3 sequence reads CASSRGVDSNQPQHF.

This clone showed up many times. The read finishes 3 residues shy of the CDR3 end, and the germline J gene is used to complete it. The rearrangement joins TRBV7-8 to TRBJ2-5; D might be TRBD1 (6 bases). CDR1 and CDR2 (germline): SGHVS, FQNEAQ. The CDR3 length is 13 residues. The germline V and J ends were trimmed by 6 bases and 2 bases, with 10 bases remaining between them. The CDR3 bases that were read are TGTGCCAGCAGTAATGGACAGCAAGAGACC. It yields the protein CASSNGQQET. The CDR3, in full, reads CASSNGQQETQYF. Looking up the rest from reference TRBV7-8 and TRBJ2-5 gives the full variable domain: GAGVSQSPRYKVAKRGQDVALRCDPISGHVSLFWYQQALGQGPEFLTYFQNEAQLDKSGLPSDRFFAERPEGSVSTLKIQRTQQEDSAVYLCASSNGQQETQYFGPGTRLLVL.

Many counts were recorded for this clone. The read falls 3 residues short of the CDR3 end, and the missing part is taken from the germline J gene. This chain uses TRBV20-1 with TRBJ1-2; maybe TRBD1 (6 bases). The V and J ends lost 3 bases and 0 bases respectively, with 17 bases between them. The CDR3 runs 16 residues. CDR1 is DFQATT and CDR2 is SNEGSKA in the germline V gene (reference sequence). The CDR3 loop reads CSASAPGTLTNYGYTF. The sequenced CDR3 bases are TGCAGTGCTAGCGCCCCCGGGACATTAACTAACTATGGC.

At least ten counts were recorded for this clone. This CDR3 reads CASSRLVFSGELFF. The CDR3 DNA, read in part, is TGTGCCAGTAGTCGACTAGTATTCTCCGGGGAG. The rearrangement links TRBV19 to TRBJ2-2; D may be TRBD2 (6 bases). The read is 3 residues too short to cover the CDR3 end, so that end is filled in from the germline J gene. Per germline, CDR1 LNHDA and CDR2 SQIVND (reference sequence). CDR3 length: 14 amino acids. The V and J ends lost 5 bases and 6 bases respectively, with 13 bases between them.

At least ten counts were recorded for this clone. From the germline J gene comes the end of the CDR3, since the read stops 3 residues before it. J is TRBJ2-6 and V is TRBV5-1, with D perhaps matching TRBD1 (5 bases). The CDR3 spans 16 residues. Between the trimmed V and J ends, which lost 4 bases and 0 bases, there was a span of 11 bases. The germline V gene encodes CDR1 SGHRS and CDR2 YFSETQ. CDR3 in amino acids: CASSTRTPSGANVLTF. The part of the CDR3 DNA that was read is TGCGCCAGCAGCACCCGGACACCCTCTGGGGCCAACGTC.

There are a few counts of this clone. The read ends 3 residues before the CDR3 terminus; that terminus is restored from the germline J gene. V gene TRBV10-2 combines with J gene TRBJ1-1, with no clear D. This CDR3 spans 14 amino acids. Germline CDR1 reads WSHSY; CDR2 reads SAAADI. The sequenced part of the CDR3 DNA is TGCGCCAGCAGTGACCCGCCTGCGGTATTGGAA. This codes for CASSDPPAVLE. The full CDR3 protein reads CASSDPPAVLEAFF.

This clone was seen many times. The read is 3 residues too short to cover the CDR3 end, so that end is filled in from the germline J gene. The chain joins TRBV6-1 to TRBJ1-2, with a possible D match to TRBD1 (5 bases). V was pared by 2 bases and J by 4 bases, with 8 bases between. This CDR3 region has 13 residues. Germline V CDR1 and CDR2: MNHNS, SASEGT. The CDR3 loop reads CASSETRAYGYTF. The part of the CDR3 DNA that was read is TGTGCCAGCAGTGAAACCAGGGCCTATGGC.

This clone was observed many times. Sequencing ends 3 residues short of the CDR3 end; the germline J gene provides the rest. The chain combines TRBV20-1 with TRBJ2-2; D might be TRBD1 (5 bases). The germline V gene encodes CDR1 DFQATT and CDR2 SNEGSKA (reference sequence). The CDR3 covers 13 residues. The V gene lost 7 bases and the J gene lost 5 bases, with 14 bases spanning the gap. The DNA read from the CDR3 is TGCAGTGGCCAAACCTCAGGGACCGGGGAG. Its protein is CSGQTSGTGE. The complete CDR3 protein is CSGQTSGTGELFF.

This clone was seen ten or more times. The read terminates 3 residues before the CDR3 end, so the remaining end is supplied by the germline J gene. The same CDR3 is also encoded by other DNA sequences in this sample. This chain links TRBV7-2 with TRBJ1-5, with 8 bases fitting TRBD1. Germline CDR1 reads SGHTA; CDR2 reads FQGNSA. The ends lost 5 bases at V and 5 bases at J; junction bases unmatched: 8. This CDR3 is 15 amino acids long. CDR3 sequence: CASSPGQGGYQPQHF. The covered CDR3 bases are TGTGCCAGCAGCCCAGGACAGGGAGGCTATCAGCCC.

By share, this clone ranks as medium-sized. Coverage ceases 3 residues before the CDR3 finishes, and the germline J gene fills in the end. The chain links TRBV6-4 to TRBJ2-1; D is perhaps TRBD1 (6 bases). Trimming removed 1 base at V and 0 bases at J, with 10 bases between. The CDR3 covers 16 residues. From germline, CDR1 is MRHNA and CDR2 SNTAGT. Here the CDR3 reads CASSDFKTGSYNEQFF. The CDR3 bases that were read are TGTGCCAGCAGTGACTTCAAGACAGGCTCCTACAATGAG.

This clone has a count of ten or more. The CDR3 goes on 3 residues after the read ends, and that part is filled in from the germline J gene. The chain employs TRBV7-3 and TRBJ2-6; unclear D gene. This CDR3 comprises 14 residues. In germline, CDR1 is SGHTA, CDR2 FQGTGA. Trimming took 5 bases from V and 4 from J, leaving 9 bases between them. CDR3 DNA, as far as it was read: TGTGCCAGCAGCCGAGAGGCAGGGGCCAACGTC. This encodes CASSREAGANV. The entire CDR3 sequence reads CASSREAGANVLTF.

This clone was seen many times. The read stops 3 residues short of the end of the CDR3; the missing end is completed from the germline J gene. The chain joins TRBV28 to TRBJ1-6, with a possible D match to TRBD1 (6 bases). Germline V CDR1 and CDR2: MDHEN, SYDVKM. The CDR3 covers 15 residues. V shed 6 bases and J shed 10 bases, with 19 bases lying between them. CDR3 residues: CASRETQGRTSPLHF. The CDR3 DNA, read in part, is TGTGCCAGCAGGGAGACACAGGGTAGGACCTCACCC.

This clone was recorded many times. The DNA read from the CDR3 is TGCAGTGCCGCGGGCTATTCTAGCACAGATACG. It encodes CSAAGYSSTDT. The entire CDR3 sequence reads CSAAGYSSTDTQYF. V usage is TRBV20-1 and J usage is TRBJ2-3; TRBD2 is a possible D gene (5 bases). The read ends 3 residues early relative to the CDR3; the germline J gene fills the gap. Trimming removed 6 bases at V and 0 bases at J, with 13 bases between. Germline CDR1 reads DFQATT; CDR2 reads SNEGSKA (reference sequence). The CDR3 covers 14 residues.

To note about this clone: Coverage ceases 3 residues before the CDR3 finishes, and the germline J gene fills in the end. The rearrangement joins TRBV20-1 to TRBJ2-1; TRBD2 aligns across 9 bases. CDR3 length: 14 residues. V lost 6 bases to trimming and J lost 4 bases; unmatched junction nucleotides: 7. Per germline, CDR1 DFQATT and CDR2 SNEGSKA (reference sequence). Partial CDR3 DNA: TGCAGTGCCCGTAGCGGGAGAGGGTACAATGAG. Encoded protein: CSARSGRGYNE. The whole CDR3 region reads CSARSGRGYNEQFF.

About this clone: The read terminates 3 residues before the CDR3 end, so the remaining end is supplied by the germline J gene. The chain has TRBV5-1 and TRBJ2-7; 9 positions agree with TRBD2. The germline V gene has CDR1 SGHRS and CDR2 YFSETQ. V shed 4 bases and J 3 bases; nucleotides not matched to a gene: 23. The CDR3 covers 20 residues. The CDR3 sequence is CASSPRKGLAKRLGNYEQYF. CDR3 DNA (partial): TGCGCCAGCAGCCCCCGGAAGGGACTAGCAAAGCGTCTCGGAAACTACGAG.

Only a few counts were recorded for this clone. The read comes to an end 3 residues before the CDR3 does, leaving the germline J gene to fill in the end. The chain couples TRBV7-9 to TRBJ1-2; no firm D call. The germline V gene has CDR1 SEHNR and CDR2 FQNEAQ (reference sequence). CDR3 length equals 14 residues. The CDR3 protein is CASKSGSLSYDYTF. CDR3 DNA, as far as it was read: TGTGCCAGCAAGAGCGGGAGTCTCTCCTACGAC.

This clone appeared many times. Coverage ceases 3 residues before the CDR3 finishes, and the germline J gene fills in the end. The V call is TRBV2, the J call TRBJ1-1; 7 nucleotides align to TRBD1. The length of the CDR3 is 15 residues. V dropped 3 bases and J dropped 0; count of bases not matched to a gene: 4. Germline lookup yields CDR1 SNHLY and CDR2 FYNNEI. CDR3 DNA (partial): TGTGCCAGCAGTGACAACAGGGGCATGAACACTGAA. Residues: CASSDNRGMNTE. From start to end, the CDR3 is CASSDNRGMNTEAFF.

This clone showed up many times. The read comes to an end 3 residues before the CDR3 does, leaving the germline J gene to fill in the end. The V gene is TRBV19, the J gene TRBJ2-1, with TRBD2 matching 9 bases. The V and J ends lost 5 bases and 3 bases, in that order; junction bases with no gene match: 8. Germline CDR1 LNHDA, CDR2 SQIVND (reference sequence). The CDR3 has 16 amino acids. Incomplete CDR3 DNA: TGTGCCAGTAGTTTGCCAGCGGGAGGAGGCTACAATGAG. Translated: CASSLPAGGGYNE. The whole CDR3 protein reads CASSLPAGGGYNEQFF.

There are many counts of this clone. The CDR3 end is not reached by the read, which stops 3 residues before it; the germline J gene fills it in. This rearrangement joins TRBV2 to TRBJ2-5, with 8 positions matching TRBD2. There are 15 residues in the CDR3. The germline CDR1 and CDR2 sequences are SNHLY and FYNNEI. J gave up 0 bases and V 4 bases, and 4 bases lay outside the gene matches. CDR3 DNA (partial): TGTGCCAGCAGTGTCCAGCGGGGGTACCAAGAGACC. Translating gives CASSVQRGYQET. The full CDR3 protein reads CASSVQRGYQETQYF.

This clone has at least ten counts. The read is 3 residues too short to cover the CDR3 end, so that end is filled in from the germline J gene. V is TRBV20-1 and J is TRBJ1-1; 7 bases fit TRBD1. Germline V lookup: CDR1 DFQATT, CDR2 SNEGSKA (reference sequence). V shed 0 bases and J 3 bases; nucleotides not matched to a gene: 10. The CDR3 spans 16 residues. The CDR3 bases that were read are TGCAGTGCTAGAGATCTAAAGGGACAGACCTACACTGAA. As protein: CSARDLKGQTYTE. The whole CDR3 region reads CSARDLKGQTYTEAFF.

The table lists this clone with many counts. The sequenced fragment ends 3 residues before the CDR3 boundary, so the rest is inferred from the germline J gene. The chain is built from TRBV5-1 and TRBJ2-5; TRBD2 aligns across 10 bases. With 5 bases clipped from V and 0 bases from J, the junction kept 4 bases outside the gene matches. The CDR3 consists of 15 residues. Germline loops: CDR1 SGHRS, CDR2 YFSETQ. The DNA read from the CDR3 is TGCGCCAGCAGTCCCGGGACTAGCGACCAAGAGACC. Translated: CASSPGTSDQET. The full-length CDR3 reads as CASSPGTSDQETQYF.

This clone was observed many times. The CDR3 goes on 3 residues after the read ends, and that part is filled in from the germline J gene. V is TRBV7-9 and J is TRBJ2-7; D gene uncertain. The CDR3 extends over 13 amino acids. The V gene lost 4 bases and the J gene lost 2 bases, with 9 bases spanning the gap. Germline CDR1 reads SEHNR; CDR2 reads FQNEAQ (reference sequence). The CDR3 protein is CASSWKGTYEQYF. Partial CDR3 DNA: TGTGCCAGCAGCTGGAAGGGCACCTACGAG.

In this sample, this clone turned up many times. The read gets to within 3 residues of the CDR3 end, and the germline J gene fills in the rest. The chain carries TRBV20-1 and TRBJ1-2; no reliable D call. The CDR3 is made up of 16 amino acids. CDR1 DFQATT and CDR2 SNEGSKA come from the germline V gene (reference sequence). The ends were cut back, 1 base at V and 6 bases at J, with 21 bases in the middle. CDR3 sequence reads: CSARARTALRRHGYTF. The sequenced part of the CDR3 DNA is TGCAGTGCTAGAGCCCGAACGGCACTACGCCGCCATGGC.

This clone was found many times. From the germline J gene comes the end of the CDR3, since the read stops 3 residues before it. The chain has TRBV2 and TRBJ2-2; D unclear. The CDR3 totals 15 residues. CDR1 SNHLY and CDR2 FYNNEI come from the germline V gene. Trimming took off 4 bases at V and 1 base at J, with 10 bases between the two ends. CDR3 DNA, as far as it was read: TGTGCCAGCAGTGTCGGCAGGCAGAACACCGGGGAG. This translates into CASSVGRQNTGE. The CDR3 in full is CASSVGRQNTGELFF.

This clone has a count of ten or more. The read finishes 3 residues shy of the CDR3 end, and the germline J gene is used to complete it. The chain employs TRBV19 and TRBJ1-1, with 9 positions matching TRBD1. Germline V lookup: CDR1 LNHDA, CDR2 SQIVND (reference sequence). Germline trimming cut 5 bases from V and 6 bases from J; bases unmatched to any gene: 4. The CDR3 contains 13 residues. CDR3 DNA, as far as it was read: TGTGCCAGTAGTCGGGACAGGGAGCCTGAA. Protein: CASSRDREPE. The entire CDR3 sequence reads CASSRDREPEAFF.

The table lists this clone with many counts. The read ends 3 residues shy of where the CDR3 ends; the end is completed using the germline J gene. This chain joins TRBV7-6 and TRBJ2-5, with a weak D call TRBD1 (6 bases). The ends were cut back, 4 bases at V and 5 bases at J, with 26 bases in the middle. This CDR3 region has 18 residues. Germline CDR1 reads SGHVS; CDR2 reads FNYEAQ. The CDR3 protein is CASSSMDTGTTTGETQYF. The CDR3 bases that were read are TGTGCCAGCAGCTCAATGGACACCGGGACAACAACGGGGGAGACC.

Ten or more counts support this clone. CDR3 DNA (partial): TGTGCCAGCAGTTACCCCGGGACAGCATGGGGGAATGAG. Encoded protein: CASSYPGTAWGNE. The entire CDR3 sequence reads CASSYPGTAWGNEQFF. The V gene is TRBV6-2 or TRBV6-3, the J gene TRBJ2-1; 7 bases are shared with TRBD1. The read stops 3 residues short of the end of the CDR3; the missing end is completed from the germline J gene. Germline V gene lookup returns CDR1 MNHEY and CDR2 SVGEGT. There are 16 residues in the CDR3. J lost 7 bases, V lost 2 bases, and 11 bases had no gene match.

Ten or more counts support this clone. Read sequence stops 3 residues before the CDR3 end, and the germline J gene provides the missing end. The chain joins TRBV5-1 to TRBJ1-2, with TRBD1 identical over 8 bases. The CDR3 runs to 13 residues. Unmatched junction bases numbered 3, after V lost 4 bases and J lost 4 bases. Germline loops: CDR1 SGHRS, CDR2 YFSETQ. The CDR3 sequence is CASSAGQGYGYTF. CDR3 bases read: TGCGCCAGCAGCGCCGGACAGGGCTATGGC.